This T cell receptor beta chain stems from a study of PD-1 blockade in classical Hodgkin lymphoma. Method: immunoSEQ multiplex PCR; TCRdb's copy keeps in-frame clones and lacks some. The table lists around 19,000 clones, roughly three quarters of them singletons. Time point here: cycle 4 day 1 (C4D1), after six to seven weeks of nivolumab. Following autologous stem cell transplantation, relapse occurred in every patient, and exposure to brentuximab vedotin varied. Whole-study results and caveats: Before treatment, complete responders showed about the same diversity as newly diagnosed patients.

Trimming shortened V by 1 base and J by 1 base, and 17 bases separated the two germline ends. Germline values: CDR1 SGHNT, CDR2 YENEEA. CDR3 length: 17 residues. This clone was seen only a few times. Its target is unknown. The sequencing used peripheral blood mononuclear cells (PBMCs), collected before the fourth cycle of nivolumab. This clonotype originated in a human donor with classical Hodgkin lymphoma. The V and J genes are TRBV11-3 and TRBJ2-7; D remains unclear. CDR3 sequence: CASSLVVAKSPSYEQYF. In DNA form, the CDR3 reads TGTGCCAGCAGCTTAGTAGTTGCTAAATCGCCGTCCTACGAGCAGTACTTC.